This T cell receptor (beta chain) was found in a study of CD8 T cells in ankylosing spondylitis. It was by quantitative 5'-RACE with molecular barcodes that TCR beta libraries were made. TCRdb reprocessed the 5' RACE reads via MiXCR and lists one record per CDR3 protein. This table has some 120,000 distinct CDR3 sequences, more than 6.5% appearing once. Deletions cut 0 bases from V and 6 bases from J, with 9 bases between. Germline V gives CDR1 SGHRS, CDR2 YFSETQ. The CDR3 is 13 residues long. This clonotype showed up just a few times. The antigen remains undetermined. Study results and caveats: Some motif variants had been reported before (in reactive arthritis synovial fluid and blood). Disease-linked clones were CD8+ and relatively rare in peripheral blood. Seemingly characteristic of ankylosing spondylitis blood was a TCR beta motif consisting of eight highly homologous variants.

This TCR was sampled from a male donor with ankylosing spondylitis or in good health (not recorded which). The specimen was blood, either unsorted or a sorted T cell fraction (not recorded which). The V and J genes are TRBV5-1 and TRBJ1-2; maybe TRBD1 (5 bases). Written as DNA, the CDR3 is TGCGCCAGCAGCTTGGAGGCAGGGAATGGCTACACCTTC. Protein: CASSLEAGNGYTF.